The source of this T cell receptor (beta chain) is a study of shared T cell receptors in the human thymus (dated by TCRdb to about 2021). As for the study more broadly: The study examined how self-reactive, shared T-cell receptor alpha chains are generated in the human thymus.

Via the germline V gene, CDR1 is LGHNA and CDR2 YSLEER. The junction carries 24 bases between V and J, which are trimmed by 3 bases and 2 bases respectively. The CDR3 covers 19 residues, taking in both the cysteine and the phenylalanine. The entry retains the CDR3 DNA only, 57 bases that are in frame from base 1. Receptor amplification or capture employed the immunoSEQ multiplex PCR assay. In TCRdb, the immuneACCESS table is reduced to in-frame sequences with V and J assigned. These tables do not hold every clone; where another copy was compared, an unresolved V gene accounts for under half, and the others remain unexplained. This sample has hundreds of thousands of clones in its table, and roughly 86% of those were observed once. The ten most abundant clones make up under 0.01% of the sample. Notes on this clone: The specificity of this receptor is unknown. No base quality information exists; no much larger clone differs at one position.

These sequences were also reported in another study, on human thymus T cells. Looking at the second paper: Donors were immunologically healthy infants undergoing open corrective cardiac surgery for congenital heart defects in Finland. The thymus tissue came from surgical resects taken out during corrective cardiac surgery. Both the thymic and the peripheral blood repertoires appeared to show biased V and J gene segment usage. Highly overlapping thymic TCR repertoires among unrelated individuals were reported in the related research. TCR alpha and beta repertoires from fewer than ten infant thymus samples and four related peripheral blood samples were characterized in the study. The infant donors were about 7 to 244 days old, and the cohort included over five males and two females. Thymocytes were freed from the tissue by mechanical means and kept at -70 degrees C as pellets of roughly 9.5-31 million cells. A QIAsymphony instrument was used to extract genomic DNA from the frozen cell pellets. The immunoSEQ multiplex PCR assay was used to amplify the TCRB and TCRAD loci from a standardized quantity of quality-controlled genomic DNA. The V(D)J region was spanned by amplicons of a length sufficient to cover the CDR3 and to identify V and J genes. The commercial immunoSEQ service was used to sequence amplicons on an Illumina platform. Primer bias and sequencing errors were corrected as previously described, and TCRAD and TCRB were defined on the basis of the IMGT database. immunoSEQ Analyzer 3.0 and VDJTools were used for repertoire analysis, which covered basic statistics, V/J segment usage, diversity estimates, rarefaction and pairwise overlap. Chao1, ChaoE, Efron-Thisted, Shannon and inverse Simpson indices were used to estimate diversity, which was also estimated on datasets down-sampled to the smallest sample. Repertoire overlap was determined by strict matching of CDR3 nucleotide sequence, V gene and J gene, and Jaccard-based multidimensional scaling clustering was applied. Thymus samples yielded on average about 810,000 unique TCRB clonotypes, compared with 65,000 to 100,000 from blood samples.

The sequence links TRBV4-3 to TRBJ2-3; TRBD2 is a weak D gene call, 5 bases matching. Sequencing used thymocytes. The sequence was obtained from a boy less than two years old with a congenital heart defect. Donor details come from another sample of the same person, matched by shared clones. The DNA sequence reads TGCGCCAGCAGCCAGGCGGGCGAGGGATTAAGATTCCCCACAGATACGCAGTATTTT. Its translation is CASSQAGEGLRFPTDTQYF.